What follows are 24 T cell receptor beta chains derived from one specimen sequenced in a study of shared clonotypes between healthy human individuals. Clones were read by immunoSEQ multiplex PCR, and TCRdb kept only the in-frame ones, dropping some. The sample consists of approximately 460,000 clones, around 77% of them appearing once. The sequenced sample was PBMCs. All receptors come from a woman in her thirties or forties in good health. Some clones in this sample may be carry-over from other donors' samples.

This chain's CDR3 is CASSFSQENTEAFF. CDR3 DNA sequence: TGTGCCAGCAGCTTTTCACAGGAGAACACTGAAGCTTTCTTT. V gene TRBV7-2 combines with J gene TRBJ1-1, with D perhaps TRBD1 (5 bases). The CDR3 consists of 14 residues. Trimming took 3 bases from V and 1 from J, leaving 9 bases between them. CDR1 SGHTA and CDR2 FQGNSA come from the germline V gene.

This clone has just a few counts. V and J are TRBV5-1 and TRBJ2-1; 8 bases align to TRBD2. Trimming cost V 4 bases and J 0 bases; bases outside gene matches: 6. Germline V CDR1 and CDR2: SGHRS, YFSETQ. The CDR3 has 16 residues. CDR3 bases: TGCGCCAGCAGCCCGGTAGCGGGACTCTCCTACAATGAGCAGTTCTTC. As protein: CASSPVAGLSYNEQFF.

The sample holds one count of this clone. The chain is built from TRBV7-3 and TRBJ2-7, with 8 positions matching TRBD1. The CDR3 has 15 residues. The V gene's germline CDR1 is SGHTA and CDR2 FQGTGA. Unmatched junction bases numbered 7, after V lost 4 bases and J lost 2 bases. The DNA of the CDR3 is TGTGCCAGCAGCTCCGACAGGGGCCCCACCTACGAGCAGTACTTC. Residues: CASSSDRGPTYEQYF.

The DNA of the CDR3 is TGTGCCAGCAGCTCGACACCGGGACTAGCGGGACCCAGCACAGATACGCAGTATTTT. Protein: CASSSTPGLAGPSTDTQYF. The chain links TRBV7-3 to TRBJ2-3; 13 bases align to TRBD2. The V gene end was trimmed by 4 bases and the J gene end by 0 bases; junction bases not matched to a gene: 10. This CDR3 spans 19 amino acids. The germline V gene encodes CDR1 SGHTA and CDR2 FQGTGA. Complete variable domain (other parts from reference TRBV7-3 and TRBJ2-3): GAGVSQTPSNKVTEKGKYVELRCDPISGHTALYWYRQSLGQGPEFLIYFQGTGAADDSGLPNDRFFAVRPEGSVSTLKIQRTERGDSAVYLCASSSTPGLAGPSTDTQYFGPGTRLTVL.

V usage is TRBV4-2 and J usage is TRBJ1-3; no clear D. In germline, CDR1 is LGHNA, CDR2 YNFKEQ. V was shortened by 2 bases and J by 5 bases, with 22 bases between the two germline ends. This CDR3 comprises 18 residues. CDR3 nucleotides: TGTGCCAGCAGCCAATTCTTGGCACCCCCCTTAGGCCGAAACACCATATATTTT. This sequence encodes CASSQFLAPPLGRNTIYF.

This clone has just one count. The rearrangement joins TRBV5-1 to TRBJ2-7; D is unclear. Germline V CDR1 and CDR2: SGHRS, YFSETQ. V gave up 4 bases and J gave up 0 bases, with 11 bases separating them. The CDR3 sequence is 14 residues long. The CDR3 DNA follows: TGCGCCAGCAGCGCACTTGGGGACTCCTACGAGCAGTACTTC. This codes for CASSALGDSYEQYF.

V is TRBV9 and J is TRBJ1-1, with D perhaps TRBD1 (5 bases). Looked up from germline, CDR1 is SGDLS and CDR2 is YYNGEE. This CDR3 is 13 amino acids long. V lost 3 bases to trimming and J lost 2 bases, with 8 bases between them. CDR3 amino acids: CASSAGPNTEAFF. The CDR3 DNA is TGTGCCAGCAGCGCGGGACCTAACACTGAAGCTTTCTTT.

The chain uses TRBV10-3 and TRBJ1-1; 7 bases are a match to TRBD1. Trimming at V came to 2 bases and at J to 4 bases, leaving 4 bases not matched to a gene. From germline, CDR1 is ENHRY and CDR2 SYGVKD. This CDR3 contains 14 residues. The CDR3 loop reads CAISEDRDATEAFF. DNA for the CDR3: TGTGCCATCAGTGAGGACAGGGATGCCACTGAAGCTTTCTTT.

About this clone: The same CDR3 can be traced to other DNA sequences in this sample. The rearrangement uses TRBV6-1 and TRBJ2-7, with 12 bases fitting TRBD2. The junction had 0 bases not matched to a gene; V was cut back by 6 bases and J by 3 bases. Germline assignment: CDR1 MNHNS and CDR2 SASEGT. CDR3 size: 13 residues. The CDR3 DNA reads as TGTGCCAGCAGGACTAGCGGGAGCTACGAGCAGTACTTC. Protein sequence: CASRTSGSYEQYF.

The chain couples TRBV7-3 to TRBJ2-7, with 8 positions matching TRBD1. Germline trimming cut 3 bases from V and 6 bases from J; bases unmatched to any gene: 4. This CDR3 has 13 residues. Per germline, CDR1 SGHTA and CDR2 FQGTGA. As DNA, the CDR3 is TGTGCCAGCAGCTTCGGACAGGGAGGCGAGCAGTACTTC. Translation gives CASSFGQGGEQYF.

This clone was counted a single time. This chain links TRBV2 with TRBJ2-2; 15 bases match TRBD2. This CDR3 is 17 amino acids long. V dropped 6 bases and J dropped 7; count of bases not matched to a gene: 9. Per the germline V gene, CDR1 is SNHLY and CDR2 is FYNNEI. CDR3 loop: CASRDVGLAGGRGELFF. The CDR3 coding sequence is TGTGCCAGCAGGGACGTCGGACTAGCGGGAGGGCGCGGGGAGCTGTTTTTT.

This clone was observed at least ten times. The rearrangement links TRBV7-9 to TRBJ1-6; tentatively, D is TRBD1 (5 bases). Per the germline V gene, CDR1 is SEHNR and CDR2 is FQNEAQ (reference sequence). The CDR3 is 16 amino acids. V was trimmed by 4 bases and J by 8 bases, leaving 18 bases between them. The CDR3 sequence: CASSSIYGTGDSPLHF. The CDR3 DNA reads as TGTGCCAGCAGCTCAATTTACGGGACGGGAGATTCACCCCTCCACTTT.

V and J are TRBV10-3 and TRBJ2-7; the match to TRBD2 covers 9 bases. The CDR3 has 18 residues. The J segment lost 6 bases and the V segment lost 0 bases, leaving 15 bases of the junction unmatched. The germline V gene has CDR1 ENHRY and CDR2 SYGVKD. CDR3: CAISESGSAGLASGEQYF. The CDR3, as DNA: TGTGCCATCAGTGAGTCGGGAAGCGCGGGACTAGCTTCCGGCGAGCAGTACTTC.

The V gene is TRBV11-2, the J gene TRBJ2-7; D remains ambiguous. This CDR3 has 12 amino acids. The germline gives CDR1 SGHAT, CDR2 FQNNGV. V was cut by 5 bases and J by 2 bases, with 7 bases left in between. CDR3 region: CASSAHPYEQYF. CDR3 nucleotide sequence: TGTGCCAGCAGCGCACACCCCTACGAGCAGTACTTC. The variable domain in full, with the rest retrieved from reference TRBV11-2 and TRBJ2-7, is EAGVAQSPRYKIIEKRQSVAFWCNPISGHATLYWYQQILGQGPKLLIQFQNNGVVDDSQLPKDRFSAERLKGVDSTLKIQPAKLEDSAVYLCASSAHPYEQYFGPGTRLTVT.

The rearrangement uses TRBV15 and TRBJ1-2; 9 bases line up with TRBD1. The CDR3 runs to 14 residues. Germline V gene lookup returns CDR1 LNHNV and CDR2 YYDKDF (reference sequence). V gave up 1 base and J gave up 7 bases; unmatched junction bases: 4. CDR3 loop: CATSRVQGAGGYTF. The DNA for the CDR3 is TGTGCCACCAGCAGAGTACAGGGGGCGGGTGGCTACACCTTC.

J is TRBJ2-7 and V is TRBV10-3; 10 bases align to TRBD2. This CDR3 spans 14 amino acids. The germline V gene has CDR1 ENHRY and CDR2 SYGVKD. The J segment lost 2 bases and the V segment lost 5 bases, leaving 3 bases of the junction unmatched. The CDR3 DNA reads as TGTGCCATCAGTTCGGGACTAGCGACCTACGAGCAGTACTTC. Amino acid sequence: CAISSGLATYEQYF.

About this clone: This is likely an artifact of a read error, given a far larger clone one base away. The rearrangement links TRBV18 to TRBJ2-7; TRBD1 or TRBD2 may be the D gene (5 bases each). Germline V gives CDR1 KGHSH, CDR2 LQKENI. The CDR3 has 13 amino acids. The DNA for the CDR3 is TGTGCCAGCTCACCGATGACAGAGGGCGAGCAGCACTTC. Its protein is CASSPMTEGEQHF.

This rearrangement joins TRBV12-1 to TRBJ1-2; TRBD1, the table's D call, lacks a check against the DNA. TRBV12-1 is marked as a pseudogene. This CDR3 contains 14 residues. CDR3 protein: CASSPRLGAYGYTF. The CDR3 DNA is TGTGCCAGCAGCCCCCGGCTGGGGGCCTATGGCTACACCTTC.

On this clone itself: A much larger clone is a single base away; this may be a read error. Within the sample, other DNA sequences also encode this same CDR3. J is TRBJ2-5 and V is TRBV28, with 7 bases fitting TRBD1. The CDR3 has 13 amino acids. The germline V gene has CDR1 MDHEN and CDR2 SYDVKM. V shed 6 bases, J shed 2 bases, and the junction held 3 bases outside the gene matches. CDR3 protein: CASSLGQQETQYF. The CDR3 DNA sequence: TGTGCCAGCAGCTTGGGACAGCAAGAGACCCAGTACTTC. The whole variable domain, filled in from reference TRBV28 and TRBJ2-5, reads DVKVTQSSRYLVKRTGEKVFLECVQDMDHENMFWYRQDPGLGLRLIYFSYDVKMKEKGDIPEGYSVSREKKERFSLILESASTNQTSMYLCASSLGQQETQYFGPGTRLLVL.

This chain connects TRBV5-4 to TRBJ2-2, with 11 bases aligning to TRBD2. V dropped 2 bases and J dropped 3; count of bases not matched to a gene: 3. CDR1 and CDR2 (germline): SGHNT, YYREEE (reference sequence). The CDR3 contains 16 residues. The CDR3: CASSFHSGRDTGELFF. DNA for the CDR3: TGTGCCAGCAGCTTTCATAGCGGGAGGGACACCGGGGAGCTGTTTTTT.

About this clone itself: A far larger clone lies a single base away; this is likely a read error. The chain carries TRBV10-3 and TRBJ2-7; D possibly uses TRBD1 or TRBD2 (5 bases each). The germline V gene encodes CDR1 ENHRY and CDR2 SYGVKD. V shed 2 bases and J shed 0 bases, with 11 bases lying between them. This CDR3 spans 15 amino acids. This chain's CDR3 is CAISEPPGTSYEQYF. CDR3 coding DNA: TGTGCCATCAGTGAGCCGCCCGGGACCTCCTACGAGCAGTACTTC.

Notes on this clone: One end of the junction varies from germline; a read error may be responsible. The V call is TRBV7-7, the J call TRBJ1-4; D gene ambiguous. This CDR3 has 13 amino acids. Looked up from germline, CDR1 is SSHAT and CDR2 is FNYEAQ (reference sequence). In DNA form, the CDR3 reads TGTGCTAGCAGCCCGGGATTAAATGAAAAACTGTTTTTT. This codes for CASSPGLNEKLFF.

The chain employs TRBV30 and TRBJ2-3; 7 nucleotides match TRBD1. The V gene's germline CDR1 is GTSNPN and CDR2 SVGIG (reference sequence). V was clipped by 8 bases and J by 4 bases; unmatched bases: 6. The CDR3 runs to 12 residues. CDR3 coding DNA: TGTGCCCAGTCAACAGGGGCAGATACGCAGTATTTT. Its translation is CAQSTGADTQYF.

J is TRBJ2-2 and V is TRBV7-3, with a weak D call TRBD1 (6 bases). The CDR3 runs 15 residues. Deletions cut 2 bases from V and 1 base from J, with 8 bases between. The germline V gene has CDR1 SGHTA and CDR2 FQGTGA. The CDR3 DNA sequence: TGTGCCAGCAGCTTATCAGGGGTGAACACCGGGGAGCTGTTTTTT. It yields the protein CASSLSGVNTGELFF.